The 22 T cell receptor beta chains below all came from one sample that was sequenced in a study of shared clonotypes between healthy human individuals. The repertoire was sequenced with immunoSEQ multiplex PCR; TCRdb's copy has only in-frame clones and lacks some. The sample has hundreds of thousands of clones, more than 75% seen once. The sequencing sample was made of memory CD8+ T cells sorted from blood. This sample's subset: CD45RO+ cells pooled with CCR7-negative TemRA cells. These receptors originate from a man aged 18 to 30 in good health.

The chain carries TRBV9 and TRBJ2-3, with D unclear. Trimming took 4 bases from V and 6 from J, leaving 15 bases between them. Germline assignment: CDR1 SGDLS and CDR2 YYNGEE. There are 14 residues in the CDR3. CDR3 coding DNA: TGTGCCAGCAGCCTGTTGGGAAACCACGATACGCAGTATTTT. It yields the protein CASSLLGNHDTQYF.

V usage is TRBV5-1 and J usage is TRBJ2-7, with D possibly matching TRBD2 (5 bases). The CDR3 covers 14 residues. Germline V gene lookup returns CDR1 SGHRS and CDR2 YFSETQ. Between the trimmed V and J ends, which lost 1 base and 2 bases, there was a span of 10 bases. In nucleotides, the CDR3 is TGCGCCAGCAGCTTGAGAGCGGAAACCTACGAGCAGTACTTC. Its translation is CASSLRAETYEQYF.

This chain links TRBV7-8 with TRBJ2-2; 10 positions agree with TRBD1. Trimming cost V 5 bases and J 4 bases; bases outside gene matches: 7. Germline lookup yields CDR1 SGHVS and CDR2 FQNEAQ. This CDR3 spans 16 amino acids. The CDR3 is CASSTWDRGFTGELFF. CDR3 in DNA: TGTGCCAGCAGCACTTGGGACAGGGGATTCACCGGGGAGCTGTTTTTT.

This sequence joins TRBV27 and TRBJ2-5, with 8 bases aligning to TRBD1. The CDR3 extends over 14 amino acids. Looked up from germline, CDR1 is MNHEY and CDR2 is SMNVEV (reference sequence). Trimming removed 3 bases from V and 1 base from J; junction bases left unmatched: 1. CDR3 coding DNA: TGTGCCAGCAGTTTCACAGGGGGCCAAGAGACCCAGTACTTC. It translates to CASSFTGGQETQYF.

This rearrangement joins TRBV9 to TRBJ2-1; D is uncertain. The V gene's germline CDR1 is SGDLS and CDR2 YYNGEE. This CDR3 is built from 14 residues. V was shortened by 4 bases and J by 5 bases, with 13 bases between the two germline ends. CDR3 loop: CASSPDGVDNEQFF. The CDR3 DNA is TGTGCCAGCAGCCCGGATGGGGTTGACAATGAGCAGTTCTTC. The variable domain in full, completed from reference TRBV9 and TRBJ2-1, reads DSGVTQTPKHLITATGQRVTLRCSPRSGDLSVYWYQQSLDQGLQFLIQYYNGEERAKGNILERFSAQQFPDLHSELNLSSLELGDSALYFCASSPDGVDNEQFFGPGTRLTVL.

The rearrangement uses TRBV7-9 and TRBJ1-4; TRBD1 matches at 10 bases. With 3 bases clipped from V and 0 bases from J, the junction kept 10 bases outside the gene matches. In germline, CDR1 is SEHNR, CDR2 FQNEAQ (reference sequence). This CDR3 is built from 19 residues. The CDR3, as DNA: TGTGCCAGCAGCTTTTCCGAGGGACAGGGGTTTACAACTAATGAAAAACTGTTTTTT. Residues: CASSFSEGQGFTTNEKLFF.

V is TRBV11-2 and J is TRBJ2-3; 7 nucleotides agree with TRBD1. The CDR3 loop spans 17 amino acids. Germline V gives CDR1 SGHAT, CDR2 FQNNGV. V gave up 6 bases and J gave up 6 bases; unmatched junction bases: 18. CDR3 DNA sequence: TGTGCCAGCAGGAATAACAGGGGTAGGGGTCTCGGGGATACGCAGTATTTT. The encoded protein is CASRNNRGRGLGDTQYF.

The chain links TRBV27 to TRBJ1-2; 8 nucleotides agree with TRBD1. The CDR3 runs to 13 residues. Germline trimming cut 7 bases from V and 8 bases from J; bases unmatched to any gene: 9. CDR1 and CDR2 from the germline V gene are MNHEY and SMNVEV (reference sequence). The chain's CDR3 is CASTTTGAGGYTF. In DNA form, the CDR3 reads TGTGCCAGCACGACGACAGGGGCGGGCGGCTACACCTTC.

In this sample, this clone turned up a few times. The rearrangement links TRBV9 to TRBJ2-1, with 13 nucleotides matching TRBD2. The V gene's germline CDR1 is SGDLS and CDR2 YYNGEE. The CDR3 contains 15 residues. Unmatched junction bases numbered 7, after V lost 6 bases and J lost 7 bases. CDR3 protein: CASNTPGLAGNEQFF. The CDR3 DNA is TGTGCCAGCAACACACCGGGACTAGCGGGAAATGAGCAGTTCTTC. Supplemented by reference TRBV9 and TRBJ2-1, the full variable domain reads DSGVTQTPKHLITATGQRVTLRCSPRSGDLSVYWYQQSLDQGLQFLIQYYNGEERAKGNILERFSAQQFPDLHSELNLSSLELGDSALYFCASNTPGLAGNEQFFGPGTRLTVL.

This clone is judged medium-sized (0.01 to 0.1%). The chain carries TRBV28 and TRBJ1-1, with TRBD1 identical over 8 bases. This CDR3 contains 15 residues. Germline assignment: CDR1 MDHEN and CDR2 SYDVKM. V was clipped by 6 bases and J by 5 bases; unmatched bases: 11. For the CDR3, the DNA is TGTGCCAGCAGGGGGTACACAGGGGGAGGGACTGAAGCTTTCTTT. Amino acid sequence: CASRGYTGGGTEAFF.

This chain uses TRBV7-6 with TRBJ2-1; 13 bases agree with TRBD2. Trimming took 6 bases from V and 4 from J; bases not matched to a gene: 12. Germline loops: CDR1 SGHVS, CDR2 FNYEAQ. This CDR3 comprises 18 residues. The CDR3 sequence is CASSSTGLAGDLYNEQFF. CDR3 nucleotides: TGTGCCAGCAGTTCAACCGGACTAGCGGGGGACCTATACAATGAGCAGTTCTTC.

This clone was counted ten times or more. CDR3: CASGLVQGGVETQYF. CDR3 coding DNA: TGTGCTAGTGGTTTGGTACAGGGAGGAGTGGAGACCCAGTACTTC. The chain employs TRBV12-5 and TRBJ2-5; tentatively, D is TRBD1 or TRBD2 (6 bases each). The V gene's germline CDR1 is LGHNT and CDR2 FRNRAP. The V end was cut by 0 bases, the J end by 5 bases, with 13 bases between. This CDR3 spans 15 amino acids. The full variable domain, with the rest looked up from reference TRBV12-5 and TRBJ2-5, is DARVTQTPRHKVTEMGQEVTMRCQPILGHNTVFWYRQTMMQGLELLAYFRNRAPLDDSGMPKDRFSAEMPDATLATLKIQPSEPRDSAVYFCASGLVQGGVETQYFGPGTRLLVL.

CDR3 nucleotide sequence: TGTGCCAGCAGCCCCGCGGGTCCAGGGAACTATGGCTACACCTTC. Translation: CASSPAGPGNYGYTF. V and J are TRBV7-9 and TRBJ1-2; tentatively, D is TRBD1 (5 bases). Germline V gene lookup returns CDR1 SEHNR and CDR2 FQNEAQ (reference sequence). This CDR3 spans 15 amino acids. The germline V and J ends were trimmed by 5 bases and 2 bases, with 15 bases remaining between them.

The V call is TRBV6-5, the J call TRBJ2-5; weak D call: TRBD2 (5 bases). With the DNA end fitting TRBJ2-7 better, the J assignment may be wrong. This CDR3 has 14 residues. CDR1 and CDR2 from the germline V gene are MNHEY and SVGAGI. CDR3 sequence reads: CASSALRVPYEQYF. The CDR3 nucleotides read TGTGCCAGCAGTGCCTTGAGGGTTCCCTACGAGCAGTACTTC.

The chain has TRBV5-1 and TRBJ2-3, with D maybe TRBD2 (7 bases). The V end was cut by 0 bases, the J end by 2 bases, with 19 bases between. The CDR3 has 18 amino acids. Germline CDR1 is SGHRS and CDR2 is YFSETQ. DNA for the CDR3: TGCGCCAGCAGCTTGGCGGGGGGCAGGACTAGTCCCACAGATACGCAGTATTTT. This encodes CASSLAGGRTSPTDTQYF.

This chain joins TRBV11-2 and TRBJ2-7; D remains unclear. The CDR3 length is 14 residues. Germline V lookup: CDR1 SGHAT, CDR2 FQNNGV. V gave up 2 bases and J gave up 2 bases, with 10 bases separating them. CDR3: CASSLYGPTYEQYF. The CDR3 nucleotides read TGTGCCAGCAGCTTATACGGTCCCACCTACGAGCAGTACTTC. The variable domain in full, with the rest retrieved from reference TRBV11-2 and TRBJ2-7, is EAGVAQSPRYKIIEKRQSVAFWCNPISGHATLYWYQQILGQGPKLLIQFQNNGVVDDSQLPKDRFSAERLKGVDSTLKIQPAKLEDSAVYLCASSLYGPTYEQYFGPGTRLTVT.

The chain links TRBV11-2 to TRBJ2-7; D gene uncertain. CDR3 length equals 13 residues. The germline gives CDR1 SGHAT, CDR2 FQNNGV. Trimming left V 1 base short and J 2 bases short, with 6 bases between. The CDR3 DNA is TGTGCCAGCAGCTTAGGGGATCCCTACGAGCAGTACTTC. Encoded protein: CASSLGDPYEQYF. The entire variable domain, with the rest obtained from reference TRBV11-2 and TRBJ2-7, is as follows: EAGVAQSPRYKIIEKRQSVAFWCNPISGHATLYWYQQILGQGPKLLIQFQNNGVVDDSQLPKDRFSAERLKGVDSTLKIQPAKLEDSAVYLCASSLGDPYEQYFGPGTRLTVT.

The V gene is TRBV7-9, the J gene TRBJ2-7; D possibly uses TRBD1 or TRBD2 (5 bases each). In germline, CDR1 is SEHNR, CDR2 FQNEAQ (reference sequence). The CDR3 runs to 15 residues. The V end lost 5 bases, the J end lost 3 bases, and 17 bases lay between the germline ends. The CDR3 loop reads CASSPWSEGFYEQYF. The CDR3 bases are TGTGCCAGCAGCCCATGGAGTGAGGGGTTCTACGAGCAGTACTTC.

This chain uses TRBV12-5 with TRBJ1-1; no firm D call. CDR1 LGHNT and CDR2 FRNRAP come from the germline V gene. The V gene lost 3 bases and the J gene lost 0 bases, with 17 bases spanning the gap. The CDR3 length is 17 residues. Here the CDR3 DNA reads TGTGCTAGTGGTTTTTTGTCCGCGGGAGGCCTGAACACTGAAGCTTTCTTT. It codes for CASGFLSAGGLNTEAFF. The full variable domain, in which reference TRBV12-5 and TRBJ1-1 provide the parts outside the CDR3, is DARVTQTPRHKVTEMGQEVTMRCQPILGHNTVFWYRQTMMQGLELLAYFRNRAPLDDSGMPKDRFSAEMPDATLATLKIQPSEPRDSAVYFCASGFLSAGGLNTEAFFGQGTRLTVV.

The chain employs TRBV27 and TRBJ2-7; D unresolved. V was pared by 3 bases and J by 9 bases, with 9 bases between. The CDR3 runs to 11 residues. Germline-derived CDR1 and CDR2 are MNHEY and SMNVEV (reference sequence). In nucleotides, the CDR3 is TGTGCCAGCAGTTTTTTCGGACGGCAGTACTTC. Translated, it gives CASSFFGRQYF.

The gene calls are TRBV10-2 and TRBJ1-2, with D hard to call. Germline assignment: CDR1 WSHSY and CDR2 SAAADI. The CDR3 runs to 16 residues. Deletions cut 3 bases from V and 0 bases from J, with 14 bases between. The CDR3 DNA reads TGCGCCAGCAGTGAAATTGGACGGACCTCTAACTATGGCTACACCTTC. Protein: CASSEIGRTSNYGYTF.

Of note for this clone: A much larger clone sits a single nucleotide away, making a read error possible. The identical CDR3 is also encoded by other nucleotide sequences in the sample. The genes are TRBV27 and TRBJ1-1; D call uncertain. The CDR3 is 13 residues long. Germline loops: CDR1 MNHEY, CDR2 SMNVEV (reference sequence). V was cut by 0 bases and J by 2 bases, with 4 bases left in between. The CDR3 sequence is CASSLSVNTEAFF. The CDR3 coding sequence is TGTGCCAGCAGTTTATCCGTTAACACTGAAGCTTTCTTT.